This T cell receptor beta chain is drawn from a study of blood T cell repertoires in COVID-19. Study information: From T cells, B-cell-depleted T cells, or PBMCs came the material, which was cDNA or gDNA.

Profiled with immunoSEQ multiplex PCR; TCRdb holds only in-frame clones, not every one. This table holds 100,000 to 150,000 clones, about 74% found once. Trimming shortened V by 5 bases and J by 1 base, and 14 bases separated the two germline ends. Looked up from germline, CDR1 is SGDLS and CDR2 is YYNGEE. This CDR3 is built from 15 residues. Source material: peripheral blood. This chain uses TRBV9 with TRBJ2-3; the D gene is possibly TRBD2 (5 bases). The TCR sequence derives from a man aged 55 to 70 with acute or convalescent COVID-19. CDR3 in amino acids: CASSHTRGGTDTQYF. DNA for the CDR3: TGTGCCAGCAGTCACACCCGGGGAGGCACAGATACGCAGTATTTT. The entire variable domain, with the rest obtained from reference TRBV9 and TRBJ2-3, is as follows: DSGVTQTPKHLITATGQRVTLRCSPRSGDLSVYWYQQSLDQGLQFLIQYYNGEERAKGNILERFSAQQFPDLHSELNLSSLELGDSALYFCASSHTRGGTDTQYFGPGTRLTVL.